This T cell receptor beta chain was recovered during a study of CD8 T cells in Susac syndrome (dated by TCRdb to about 2019). For context, the study as a whole: The study used repertoire sequencing to test whether antigen drove CD8+ T cell activation and differentiation in Susac syndrome. The study compared CD8+ T cell repertoire clonality among roughly eleven healthy donors, around 14 Susac syndrome patients and fewer than 19 multiple sclerosis patients.

RNA was extracted with the RNeasy kit and 0.5 to 1 ug was reverse transcribed using random hexamers. TCR beta CDR3 regions were amplified with the immunoSEQ multiplex PCR assay covering 54 Vbeta and 13 Jbeta segments. To correct PCR amplification bias, a synthetic template baseline was used for both primer optimization and computational correction. From the authors' description of their analysis: Reads were annotated to V, D and J genes according to IMGT and were analyzed with immunoSEQ Analyzer, with only productive sequences retained. Clonality was calculated as one minus the Shannon entropy normalized by log2 of the number of productive unique sequences. Public and private clones were assessed among the 100 most prevalent clones of each patient and control. A clone was defined as Susac-specific if it was absent from the healthy and MS cohorts, from more than 850 published viral clones and from other ImmuneACCESS disease sequences. Clones were called with MiXCR by TCRdb after fastp trimmed the public reads at Q25, and only in-frame beta chains were retained. Each entry merges the rows of one CDR3 protein and shows their most common DNA and genes. It is TCRdb's table, rather than the study itself, that gives the V and J calls and clone size. This sample holds approximately 220,000 distinct CDR3 sequences; roughly nine tenths were observed only once. Less than 0.15% of the sample is held by the ten biggest clonotypes.

Points on this clonotype: It has no known antigen specificity. Within one base of it there is no much larger clone, and no base qualities were kept.

The germline V gene (reference sequence) gives CDR1 as DFQATT and CDR2 as SNEGSKA. V is cut by 6 bases and J by 6 bases, and the space between the germline ends is 10 bases. The CDR3 holds 11 amino acids from the cysteine to the phenylalanine. The CDR3 DNA has 33 bases and is translated from base 1. General findings and caveats noted by the study authors: The TCR sequencing and HLA analysis was acknowledged to have included a relatively small number of individuals.

Peripheral blood CD8+ and CD4+ T cells from healthy donors, Susac syndrome patients and multiple sclerosis patients were profiled using high-throughput TCR beta sequencing. Treatment-naive patients with stable or active relapsing-remitting disease fulfilling revised McDonald criteria were used as multiple sclerosis controls. Bulk CD8+ and CD4+ T cells were purified by magnetic negative isolation, while CD8+ TEMRA cells were enriched using FACS. Blood was drawn into EDTA tubes, processed within 24 hours, and PBMCs were isolated by density gradient centrifugation. PBMCs intended for TCR sequencing were cryopreserved in liquid nitrogen and were subsequently thawed in a 37 degrees C water bath. The sorted or isolated CD4+, CD8+ and CD8+ TEMRA cells had a purity of 90% or higher.

The sequencing input was CD8+ T cells from PBMCs. The chain is encoded by TRBV20-1 joined to TRBJ2-3, with TRBD1 perhaps the D gene, on 6 matching bases. The receptor was isolated from a human donor with multiple sclerosis. The CDR3 has the sequence CSAPRGDTQYF. The DNA is TGCAGTGCGCCTAGGGGGGATACGCAGTATTTT.